The rows below give T cell receptor beta chains drawn from one sample of a study of technical replicates of blood from a handful of donors. The assay was immunoSEQ multiplex PCR, and TCRdb's table has in-frame clones only and misses some. Here the sample spans around 80,000 clones, approximately 91% being singletons. The material sequenced was T cells isolated from PBMCs. These receptors all stem from a human donor in good health. Both conserved end residues are part of each CDR3. A D gene is named only where the DNA matches it firmly. Size tells how often a clone was seen (once, few, many) or the class of an expanded clone, and some rows leave it out.

clone size	J gene	V gene	D gene	CDR3 protein	CDR3 DNA
-	TRBJ2-3	TRBV29-1	TRBD2	CSDGGLPYF	TGCAGCGATGGGGGACTACCGTATTTT
-	TRBJ2-5	TRBV2	TRBD2	CASRSGLAGTFQETQYF	TGTGCCAGCAGATCTGGACTAGCGGGAACCTTCCAAGAGACCCAGTACTTC
-	TRBJ1-5	TRBV27	-	CASSLSSGGQPQHF	TGTGCCAGCAGTTTATCCTCCGGGGGTCAGCCCCAGCATTTT
-	TRBJ2-1	TRBV19	-	CASSLGAYNEQFF	TGTGCCAGTAGTCTCGGGGCCTACAATGAGCAGTTCTTC
-	TRBJ2-3	TRBV28	TRBD1	CASSSPGQGGTDTQYF	TGTGCCAGCAGTTCCCCTGGACAGGGCGGCACAGATACGCAGTATTTT
-	TRBJ2-2	TRBV6-1	TRBD1	CASSEISLTGPGELFF	TGTGCCAGCAGTGAAATATCCTTGACAGGGCCCGGGGAGCTGTTTTTT
-	TRBJ2-3	TRBV7-9	-	CASSLEGDNTDTQYF	TGTGCCAGCAGCTTAGAGGGGGACAACACAGATACGCAGTATTTT
-	TRBJ2-7	TRBV18	TRBD1	CASSRDSSYEQYF	TGTGCCAGCTCACGGGACAGCTCCTACGAGCAGTACTTC
-	TRBJ1-2	TRBV27	-	CASSPTGTSGGYTF	TGTGCCAGCAGCCCCACAGGAACATCGGGTGGCTACACCTTC
-	TRBJ2-4	TRBV28	TRBD1	CASSKQGSAKNIQYF	TGTGCCAGCAGCAAACAGGGGTCAGCCAAAAACATTCAGTACTTC
-	TRBJ1-2	TRBV10-3	TRBD1	CAINPSTGNGYTF	TGTGCCATCAACCCCTCGACAGGGAATGGCTACACCTTC
-	TRBJ2-3	TRBV7-9	TRBD2	CASSRGGDTDTQYF	TGTGCCAGCAGCCGGGGGGGTGACACAGATACGCAGTATTTT
-	TRBJ1-3	TRBV27	TRBD1	CASSPRQGSGNTIYF	TGTGCCAGCAGCCCTAGACAGGGCTCTGGAAACACCATATATTTT
-	TRBJ1-1	TRBV7-2	-	CASSSPLTELNTEAFF	TGTGCCAGCAGCTCCCCTTTGACAGAGTTGAACACTGAAGCTTTCTTT
once	TRBJ2-3	TRBV7-9	-	CASSYRGSGADTQYF	TGTGCCAGCAGCTACAGGGGCTCGGGGGCAGATACGCAGTATTTT
-	TRBJ2-3	TRBV19	TRBD2	CATSSLAGTDTQYF	TGTGCCACCTCTTCACTAGCGGGCACAGATACGCAGTATTTT
once	TRBJ1-2	TRBV10-3	-	CAISESTVYYGYTF	TGTGCCATCAGTGAGTCGACAGTTTACTATGGCTACACCTTC
-	TRBJ1-2	TRBV11-1	-	CASSLRRGGDLDGYTF	TGTGCCAGCAGCTTAAGGAGGGGGGGCGATCTCGATGGCTACACCTTC
-	TRBJ2-6	TRBV28	TRBD2	CASIRRLAGPSGANVLTF	TGTGCCAGCATAAGAAGACTAGCGGGTCCCTCTGGGGCCAACGTCCTGACTTTC
few	TRBJ2-7	TRBV6-1	TRBD2	CASSVGTSGRTYEQYF	TGTGCCAGCAGTGTCGGGACTAGCGGGAGAACCTACGAGCAGTACTTC
-	TRBJ2-2	TRBV25-1	TRBD2	CASSSLAGGGGELFF	TGTGCCAGCAGTTCGCTAGCGGGAGGAGGCGGGGAGCTGTTTTTT
-	TRBJ1-5	TRBV15	-	CATSRTGNNQPQHF	TGTGCCACCAGCAGAACGGGGAACAATCAGCCCCAGCATTTT
-	TRBJ1-1	TRBV4-2	-	CASSQDGFRIEAFF	TGTGCCAGCAGCCAAGACGGGTTCCGGATTGAAGCTTTCTTT
-	TRBJ1-2	TRBV2	TRBD1	CATLQGADGYTF	TGTGCCACCCTTCAGGGGGCGGATGGCTACACCTTC
-	TRBJ2-1	TRBV5-4	TRBD1	CASSRIQGGRYNEQFF	TGTGCCAGCAGCCGAATACAGGGGGGCCGCTACAATGAGCAGTTCTTC
-	TRBJ2-5	TRBV9	-	CASSTSQGLRETQYF	TGTGCCAGCAGCACCAGTCAGGGGCTTCGGGAGACCCAGTACTTC
few	TRBJ2-2	TRBV5-1	-	CASSLGQVTGELFF	TGCGCCAGCAGCTTGGGGCAAGTAACCGGGGAGCTGTTTTTT
-	TRBJ2-3	TRBV19	-	CASSIEKLSDTQYF	TGTGCCAGTAGTATAGAGAAGCTGTCAGATACGCAGTATTTT